This T cell receptor (beta chain) was identified during a study of blood T cells in healthy people across ages. In the case of this clonotype: Its specificity is unknown.

Germline V gene sequence: CDR1 LNHNV, CDR2 YYDKDF (reference sequence). V was pared by 0 bases and J by 8 bases, with 26 bases between. There are 19 residues in the CDR3. A second PCR, run for about 7 to 11 cycles, used a sample-barcoded 5' primer plus a J-beta primer mix. Individual samples furnished no less than 2.5 million CDR3-containing paired-end reads apiece. TCRdb re-derived calls from the 5' RACE reads in MiXCR, one entry per CDR3 protein. The table includes about 1,400,000 distinct CDR3 sequences, about 40% detected once. Study-level results: In older individuals, TCR beta diversity per million T cells was lower, falling roughly linearly with age.

The chain recombines TRBV15 with TRBJ2-1, with a possible D match to TRBD2 (6 bases). The material sequenced was blood. This clonotype originated in a woman between 18 and 29 years old in good health. The CDR3 sequence: CATSRDVAEAFIFLDEQFF. The CDR3 DNA is TGTGCCACCAGCAGAGATGTAGCGGAGGCCTTCATTTTTCTCGATGAGCAGTTCTTC.